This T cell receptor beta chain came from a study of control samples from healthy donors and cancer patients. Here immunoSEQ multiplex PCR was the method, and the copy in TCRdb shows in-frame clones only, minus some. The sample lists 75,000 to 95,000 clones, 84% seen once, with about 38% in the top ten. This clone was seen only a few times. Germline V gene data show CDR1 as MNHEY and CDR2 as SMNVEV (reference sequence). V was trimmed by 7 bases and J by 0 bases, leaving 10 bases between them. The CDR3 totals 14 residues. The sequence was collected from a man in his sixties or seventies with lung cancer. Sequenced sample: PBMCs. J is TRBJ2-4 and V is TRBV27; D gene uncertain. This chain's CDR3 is CASKSLLAKNIQYF. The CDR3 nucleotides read TGTGCCAGCAAATCGTTGCTAGCCAAAAACATTCAGTACTTC.